This paragraph covers one TCR beta chain sequence. Its antigen is still unknown. Here immunoSEQ multiplex PCR was the method, and the copy in TCRdb shows in-frame clones only, minus some. In the table there are 20,000 to 25,000 clones, approximately 76% of which are singletons. In the ViraFEST assay, antigen-specific CD4+ clonotypes were identified by expansion after peptide-pool stimulation. The culture ran for around ten days before CD4+ T cells were isolated. Two doses of either BNT162b2 or mRNA-1273 were given to each participant. The data belong to a study of vaccination effects on CD4 cells after COVID-19. The CDR3 has 13 residues. Trimming stripped 4 bases from V and 4 bases from J, with 11 bases between. CDR1 and CDR2 (germline): LGHDT, YNNKEL (reference sequence).

The sequencing here drew on CD4+ T cells from PBMCs cultured with HCoV-229E spike peptides, taken after COVID-19 vaccination. The genes are TRBV3-1 (or the pseudogene TRBV3-2) and TRBJ2-7; a possible D gene is TRBD1 (5 bases). This sequence was found in a human donor who received a COVID-19 vaccine. The CDR3 bases are TGTGCCAGCAGCCTGAATCCAGGGTACGAGCAGTACTTC. Translating it yields CASSLNPGYEQYF.